This is a list of T cell receptor beta chains from one sample in a study of shared clonotypes between healthy human individuals. Sequencing used immunoSEQ multiplex PCR; TCRdb keeps in-frame clones, though not all of them. The sample records nearly 2 million clones, about 95% being singletons. The sequencing input was naive CD8+ T cells sorted from blood. These receptors were taken from a man between 18 and 35 years old in good health. CDR3s include the opening cysteine and the closing phenylalanine or tryptophan. Each record gives: D gene, J gene, clone size, V gene, CDR3 DNA, CDR3 protein. The D gene is left open where the match is weak. Where a row states a size, it is once, few, many or the class of an expanded clone; other rows omit it.

TRBD2 TRBJ2-7 many TRBV14 TGTGCCAGCAGCCAGGGTTGGGGACTAGCACTTCCGGACGAGCAGTACTTC CASSQGWGLALPDEQYF
NA TRBJ1-2 NA TRBV28 TGTGCCAGCAGTTTATGGGCGGGGAAAGGCTACACCTTC CASSLWAGKGYTF
NA TRBJ2-1 NA TRBV11-2 TGTGCCAGCAGCCTCTCATATGAGCAGTTCTTC CASSLSYEQFF
NA TRBJ1-1 NA TRBV5-1 TGCGCCAGCAGCTCACCTCCGGGACGGGGAAACTCTGAAGCTTTCTTT CASSSPPGRGNSEAFF
NA TRBJ2-5 NA TRBV9 TGTGCCAGCAGCGTCGGCGGGGAGTGGGAGACCCAGTACTTC CASSVGGEWETQYF
TRBD1 TRBJ2-7 NA TRBV27 TGTGCCAGCAGCATAGGGGGCGGGTACGAGCAGTACTTC CASSIGGGYEQYF
NA TRBJ1-3 NA TRBV12-1 TGTGCCAGCAGCGCACCGACAGGGTTAGGAAACACCATATATTTT CASSAPTGLGNTIYF
NA TRBJ2-7 NA TRBV25-1 TGTGCCAGCAGTTTATCCTACGAGCAGTACTTC CASSLSYEQYF
NA TRBJ1-2 NA TRBV7-9 TGTGCCAGCAGCTTAGGACAAGGCTATGGCTACACCTTC CASSLGQGYGYTF
TRBD2 TRBJ2-2 NA TRBV6-5 TGTGCCAGCAGCCGGGGGGAGTTTGACACCGGGGAGCTGTTTTTT CASSRGEFDTGELFF
TRBD2 TRBJ2-7 NA TRBV4-2 TGTGCCAGCAGCCAAGAGTCCCCTGGACTAGCGGGGGCCGCCTCCTACGAGCAGTACTTC CASSQESPGLAGAASYEQYF
NA TRBJ2-5 NA TRBV5-4 TGTGCCAGCAGCTTCCAGGGGGGAGAGGAGACCCAGTACTTC CASSFQGGEETQYF
NA TRBJ2-3 NA TRBV9 TGTGCCAGCAGCGTATTGTATAGCACAGATACGCAGTATTTT CASSVLYSTDTQYF
TRBD1 TRBJ2-7 NA TRBV5-4 TGTGCCAGCAGCTTGGGTCAGGGGGCAGGCCACGAGCAGTACTTC CASSLGQGAGHEQYF
TRBD2 TRBJ2-1 NA TRBV5-8 TGTGCCAGCAGCCGAGCTGAGGCGTTAGCGGGAGGCGATGAGCAGTTCTTC CASSRAEALAGGDEQFF
TRBD1 TRBJ1-1 NA TRBV4-1 TGCGCCAGCAGCCTGGGACAGATCACTGAAGCTTTCTTT CASSLGQITEAFF
NA TRBJ2-7 NA TRBV6-1 TGTGCCAGCAGTGAAGCCGTGGGGTCGGGGTTAAACCCTTTTGGGCAGTACTTC CASSEAVGSGLNPFGQYF
NA TRBJ2-2 NA TRBV4-1 TGCGCCAGCAGCCAGGCCGGGGCCGGGGAGCTGTTTTTT CASSQAGAGELFF
TRBD2 TRBJ2-1 NA TRBV28 TGTGCCACCGAAGCGGGGGCGGTCGAGCAGTTCTTC CATEAGAVEQFF
TRBD2 TRBJ2-1 NA TRBV5-6 TGTGCCAGCAGCTGGGGGGGAGACAATGAGCAGTTCTTC CASSWGGDNEQFF
NA TRBJ1-6 few TRBV4-1 TGCGCCAGCAGCCAAGGGTCGATGAATTCACCCCTCCACTTT CASSQGSMNSPLHF
TRBD2 TRBJ2-5 NA TRBV5-6 TGTGCCAGCAGCTTGGCCTTGGGAGGGAACCAAGAGACCCAGTACTTC CASSLALGGNQETQYF
NA TRBJ2-7 NA TRBV11-1 TGTGCCAGCAGCTCCGACGGGGGCTACGAGCAGTACTTC CASSSDGGYEQYF
NA TRBJ1-3 NA TRBV5-1 TGCGCCAGCAGCTTGACAGCGGGAAACACCATATATTTT CASSLTAGNTIYF
NA TRBJ2-7 NA TRBV30 TGTGCCTGGAGACAGAAGAGGGACGAGCAGTACTTC CAWRQKRDEQYF
NA TRBJ1-6 NA TRBV5-6 TGTGCCAGCAGCTTGGATCCTTCACCCCTCCACTTT CASSLDPSPLHF
TRBD1 TRBJ1-1 NA TRBV19 TGTGCCAGTAGAAATTCCGACAGGGATAACACTGAAGCTTTCTTT CASRNSDRDNTEAFF
TRBD2 TRBJ2-2 NA TRBV6-6 TGTGCCAGCAGTTTCCTAGCGGGAGTAACCGGGGAGCTGTTTTTT CASSFLAGVTGELFF
TRBD2 TRBJ2-3 NA TRBV4-2 TGTGCCAGCAGCCAAGAAAAACTAGCGGGGGGACATGGAGATACGCAGTATTTT CASSQEKLAGGHGDTQYF
NA TRBJ2-7 NA TRBV5-1 TGCGCCAGCAGCTTGGCCCCAGCCGCGGCCGAGCAGTACTTC CASSLAPAAAEQYF
NA TRBJ1-2 NA TRBV19 TGTGCCAGTAGTATAGATCCCGTAGGAGGGGGATACTATGGCTACACCTTC CASSIDPVGGGYYGYTF
TRBD2 TRBJ2-1 NA TRBV7-9 TGTGCCAGCAGGTTATCAAGCGGGAGGTTGAATGAGCAGTTCTTC CASRLSSGRLNEQFF
NA TRBJ1-1 NA TRBV19 TGTGCCAGTAGCCGTAAAATTAACACTGAAGCTTTCTTT CASSRKINTEAFF
NA TRBJ2-2 NA TRBV9 TGTGCCAGCAGCGTAGGTCTCGCGGTCGACACCGGGGAGCTGTTTTTT CASSVGLAVDTGELFF
TRBD1 TRBJ2-3 NA TRBV13 TGTGCCAGCAGCCCCGGGACAGGGGGCGCAGATACGCAGTATTTT CASSPGTGGADTQYF
NA TRBJ1-1 NA TRBV5-6 TGTGCCAGCCGCATGTGGGGAATGAACACTGAAGCTTTCTTT CASRMWGMNTEAFF
NA TRBJ1-2 NA TRBV6-1 TGTGCCAGCAGTGAAGGATCAGCTAACTATGGCTACACCTTC CASSEGSANYGYTF
TRBD1 TRBJ1-5 NA TRBV15 TGTGCCACCAGCACCGGGACAGGGGTCAATCAGCCCCAGCATTTT CATSTGTGVNQPQHF
TRBD1 TRBJ2-7 NA TRBV4-1 TGCGCCAGCAGCCAAGATCGCGGGACAGGCTACGAGCAGTACTTC CASSQDRGTGYEQYF
NA TRBJ1-1 NA TRBV28 TGTGCCAGCAGTTTCCAGGGACACACTGAAGCTTTCTTT CASSFQGHTEAFF
TRBD2 TRBJ2-5 NA TRBV7-2 TGTGCCAGCAGCGGACTAGCGGGTGTGGGGGAGACCCAGTACTTC CASSGLAGVGETQYF
NA TRBJ2-7 few TRBV10-1 TGCGCCAGCAGTGAGGACGGGCGGGAGCAGTACTTC CASSEDGREQYF
NA TRBJ2-7 NA TRBV6-1 TGTGCCAGCAGTGAAGGACTCAAGGGGGACGTCTACGAGCAGTACTTC CASSEGLKGDVYEQYF
TRBD1 TRBJ2-7 NA TRBV7-9 TGTGCCAGCAGCTCGGGGACAGGATTGTACGAGCAGTACTTC CASSSGTGLYEQYF
TRBD1 TRBJ1-6 NA TRBV5-6 TGTGCCAGCAGCTTGGTGGGGACAGGGGTTTCACCCCTCCACTTT CASSLVGTGVSPLHF
NA TRBJ1-4 NA TRBV15 TGTGCCACCAGCAGAGGCACAGACCCAGAGGAACTGTTTTTT CATSRGTDPEELFF